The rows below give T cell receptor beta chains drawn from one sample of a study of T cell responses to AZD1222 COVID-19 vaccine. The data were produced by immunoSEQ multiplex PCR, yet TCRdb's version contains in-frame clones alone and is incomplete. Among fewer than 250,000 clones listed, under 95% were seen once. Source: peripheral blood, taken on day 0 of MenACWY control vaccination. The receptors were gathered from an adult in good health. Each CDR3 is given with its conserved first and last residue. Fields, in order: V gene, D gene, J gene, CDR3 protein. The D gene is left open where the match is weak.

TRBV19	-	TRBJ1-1	CASGQSGMNTEAFF
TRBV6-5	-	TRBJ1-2	CASSFDTLNYGYTF
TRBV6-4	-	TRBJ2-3	CASSASVGADTQYF
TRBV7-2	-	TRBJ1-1	CASSPALNTEAFF
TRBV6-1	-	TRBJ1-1	CASSEEEGTEAFF
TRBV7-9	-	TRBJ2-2	CASSPGSSELFF
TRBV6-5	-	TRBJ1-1	CASSPPGTRREAFF
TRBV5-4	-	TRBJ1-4	CASSSKQRDGVQGEKLFF
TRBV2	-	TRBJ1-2	CASSEIHKNYGYTF
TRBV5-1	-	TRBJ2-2	CASSLVSQGTSGELFF
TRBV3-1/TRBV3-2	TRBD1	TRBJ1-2	CASSQGTGDGYTF
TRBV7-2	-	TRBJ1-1	CASSRLVPNTEAFF
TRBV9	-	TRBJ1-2	CASSPQGRATYGYTF
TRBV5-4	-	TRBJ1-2	CASSLDTYGYTF
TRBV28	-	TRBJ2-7	CASSSQGGNYEQYF
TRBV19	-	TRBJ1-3	CASSIPGGPSGNTIYF
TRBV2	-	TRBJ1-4	CASRWGSTNEKLFF
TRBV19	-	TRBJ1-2	CAKTGTRPDYGYTF
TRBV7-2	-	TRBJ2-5	CASSLISRTQETQYF
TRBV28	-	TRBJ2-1	CASRRTGSYNEQFF
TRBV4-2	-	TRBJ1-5	CASSQDQAGTQPQHF
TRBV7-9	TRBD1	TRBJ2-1	CASRDRGGNEQFF